The 21 T cell receptor beta chains below come from one sample, sequenced in a study of radiotherapy plus CTLA-4 blockade in lung cancer. TCRdb's table, derived via immunoSEQ multiplex PCR, lists solely in-frame clones and lacks some. The repertoire includes roughly 66,000 clones, about four fifths of them detected once, and approximately 4.1% sits in the top ten. The specimen comprised peripheral blood, sampled from a patient treated with radiotherapy plus ipilimumab. The receptors come from a human donor with non-small cell lung cancer who had a partial response to radiotherapy plus ipilimumab.

This clone came up a few times. The DNA of the CDR3 is TGTGCCAGCAGCCCGCGGGACAGGGGTTATACGCAGTATTTT. Protein sequence: CASSPRDRGYTQYF. The chain carries TRBV7-8 and TRBJ2-3; 10 bases are shared with TRBD1. CDR1 SGHVS and CDR2 FQNEAQ come from the germline V gene. J was trimmed by 7 bases and V by 5 bases; bases with no gene match: 6. The CDR3 consists of 14 residues.

This sequence joins TRBV2 and TRBJ2-5; possibly TRBD2 for D (5 bases). Germline assignment: CDR1 SNHLY and CDR2 FYNNEI. The CDR3 is 14 amino acids. Trimming removed 6 bases at V and 2 bases at J, with 13 bases between. CDR3 in DNA: TGTGCCAGCAGGCCAGGACTGGGGCAAGAGACCCAGTACTTC. This gives the protein CASRPGLGQETQYF.

The chain joins TRBV7-3 to TRBJ2-1, with D perhaps matching TRBD2 (5 bases). This CDR3 region has 13 residues. Germline V lookup: CDR1 SGHTA, CDR2 FQGTGA. Trimming left V 2 bases short and J 8 bases short, with 10 bases between. The CDR3 coding sequence is TGTGCCAGCAGCTTATTTATCGGGGATGAGCAGTTCTTC. Residues: CASSLFIGDEQFF.

The V and J genes are TRBV7-2 and TRBJ2-7, with 8 bases lining up with TRBD2. CDR1 is SGHTA, CDR2 FQGNSA, per germline. V shed 8 bases, J shed 4 bases, and the junction held 13 bases outside the gene matches. This CDR3 region has 15 residues. The CDR3 region has the DNA TGTGCCAGCCAAGCGGGGGTAGCGGGATCTTACGAGCAGTACTTC. Encoded protein: CASQAGVAGSYEQYF.

J is TRBJ2-7 and V is TRBV28; TRBD1 agrees at 8 bases. The CDR3 has 14 amino acids. Germline-derived CDR1 and CDR2 are MDHEN and SYDVKM. After removal of 5 bases from V and 7 bases from J, the junction contained 10 bases not matched to a gene. CDR3 in DNA: TGTGCCAGCAGTCAACCGGGACAGGATTATGAGCAGTACTTC. Translation: CASSQPGQDYEQYF. Filled out from reference TRBV28 and TRBJ2-7, the complete variable domain reads DVKVTQSSRYLVKRTGEKVFLECVQDMDHENMFWYRQDPGLGLRLIYFSYDVKMKEKGDIPEGYSVSREKKERFSLILESASTNQTSMYLCASSQPGQDYEQYFGPGTRLTVT.

The chain uses TRBV11-3 and TRBJ2-1; 10 positions match TRBD2. The CDR3 consists of 15 residues. Germline CDR1 SGHNT, CDR2 YENEEA. The ends lost 1 base at V and 7 bases at J; junction bases unmatched: 4. The DNA for the CDR3 is TGTGCCAGCAGCTTAGTATCTAGCGGGAGAAATGAGCAGTTCTTC. This translates into CASSLVSSGRNEQFF.

This clone was counted a few times. V is TRBV7-3 and J is TRBJ2-6, with a possible D match to TRBD2 (6 bases). Germline assignment: CDR1 SGHTA and CDR2 FQGTGA. CDR3 length: 16 amino acids. The ends were cut back, 2 bases at V and 2 bases at J, with 10 bases in the middle. The CDR3 region is CASSLGPGAGANVLTF. CDR3 DNA sequence: TGTGCCAGCAGCTTAGGGCCGGGAGCTGGGGCCAACGTCCTGACTTTC.

To note about this clone: The identical CDR3 is also encoded by other nucleotide sequences in the sample. The chain links TRBV4-1 to TRBJ2-4, with 7 bases identical to TRBD1. J lost 7 bases, V lost 0 bases, and 15 bases had no gene match. Germline V gives CDR1 MGHRA, CDR2 YSYEKL. The CDR3 runs 18 residues. CDR3 coding DNA: TGCGCCAGCAGCCAAGAAGGGGCGGACAGGATTGGGTTGAACATTCAGTACTTC. Translation: CASSQEGADRIGLNIQYF.

The chain recombines TRBV19 with TRBJ1-2, with D uncertain. This CDR3 has 16 amino acids. V shed 5 bases and J shed 2 bases, with 18 bases lying between them. Per germline, CDR1 LNHDA and CDR2 SQIVND (reference sequence). The CDR3 loop is CASSALIRGFNYGYTF. The DNA of the CDR3 is TGTGCCAGTAGTGCGCTAATACGGGGTTTCAACTATGGCTACACCTTC.

This chain connects TRBV30 to TRBJ1-1, with a tentative D call TRBD1 (5 bases). This CDR3 region has 15 residues. Trimming stripped 0 bases from V and 1 base from J, with 12 bases between. Germline CDR1 is GTSNPN and CDR2 is SVGIG (reference sequence). CDR3 in amino acids: CAWSVNSGWNTEAFF. CDR3 in DNA: TGTGCCTGGAGTGTTAATTCAGGGTGGAACACTGAAGCTTTCTTT.

V and J are TRBV5-4 and TRBJ1-6, with D possibly matching TRBD1 (5 bases). This CDR3 is 15 amino acids long. V was clipped by 0 bases and J by 9 bases, with 13 bases between them. Germline values: CDR1 SGHNT, CDR2 YYREEE (reference sequence). This chain's CDR3 is CASSLARGGGSPLHF. The DNA of the CDR3 is TGTGCCAGCAGCTTGGCCCGGGGGGGTGGTTCACCCCTCCACTTT. The whole variable domain, filled in from reference TRBV5-4 and TRBJ1-6, reads ETGVTQSPTHLIKTRGQQVTLRCSSQSGHNTVSWYQQALGQGPQFIFQYYREEENGRGNFPPRFSGLQFPNYSSELNVNALELDDSALYLCASSLARGGGSPLHFGNGTRLTVT.

The chain joins TRBV5-4 to TRBJ2-1; 7 bases map to TRBD2. With 0 bases clipped from V and 4 bases from J, the junction kept 4 bases outside the gene matches. The CDR3 loop spans 15 amino acids. From germline, CDR1 is SGHNT and CDR2 YYREEE (reference sequence). CDR3 in amino acids: CASSLGSGDYNEQFF. The CDR3 DNA follows: TGTGCCAGCAGCTTGGGCAGCGGGGATTACAATGAGCAGTTCTTC.

This chain links TRBV6-6 with TRBJ1-1; possibly TRBD1 for D (6 bases). V was clipped by 5 bases and J by 5 bases, with 15 bases between them. There are 14 residues in the CDR3. The V gene's germline CDR1 is MNHNY and CDR2 SVGAGI (reference sequence). As DNA, the CDR3 is TGTGCCAGCAGTGTACAGGGAAGTAAAACTGAAGCTTTCTTT. This codes for CASSVQGSKTEAFF.

The chain combines TRBV10-1 with TRBJ2-7; D may be TRBD2 (5 bases). V lost 2 bases and J lost 3, with 17 bases in between. The CDR3 is 16 amino acids. Germline lookup yields CDR1 WNHNN and CDR2 SYGVQD (reference sequence). CDR3 protein: CASSESRSGGDYEQYF. The CDR3, as DNA: TGCGCCAGCAGTGAGAGCCGAAGCGGAGGCGACTACGAGCAGTACTTC.

The chain recombines TRBV5-1 with TRBJ2-2; 7 positions agree with TRBD2. Germline-derived CDR1 and CDR2 are SGHRS and YFSETQ. With 3 bases clipped from V and 0 bases from J, the junction kept 5 bases outside the gene matches. The CDR3 spans 16 residues. For the CDR3, the DNA is TGCGCCAGCAGCTCAACGAGCGGGGCGAACACCGGGGAGCTGTTTTTT. This encodes CASSSTSGANTGELFF. The whole variable domain, remainder taken from reference TRBV5-1 and TRBJ2-2, is KAGVTQTPRYLIKTRGQQVTLSCSPISGHRSVSWYQQTPGQGLQFLFEYFSETQRNKGNFPGRFSGRQFSNSRSEMNVSTLELGDSALYLCASSSTSGANTGELFFGEGSRLTVL.

CDR3 sequence reads: CASSGGQGAYGYTF. In DNA, the CDR3 is TGTGCCAGCTCAGGGGGACAGGGGGCTTATGGCTACACCTTC. The rearrangement joins TRBV28 to TRBJ1-2, with 12 bases matching TRBD1. The CDR3 is made up of 14 amino acids. Germline loops: CDR1 MDHEN, CDR2 SYDVKM. Trimming at V came to 8 bases and at J to 5 bases, leaving 6 bases not matched to a gene.

The chain couples TRBV5-4 to TRBJ2-5, with 13 bases matching TRBD2. V lost 4 bases, J lost 4 bases, and 13 bases stayed unmatched. Germline V gives CDR1 SGHNT, CDR2 YYREEE (reference sequence). The length of the CDR3 is 18 residues. CDR3 bases: TGTGCCAGCAGCAATGGACTCGGACTAGCGGGAGCGCGAGAGACCCAGTACTTC. Its translation is CASSNGLGLAGARETQYF.

CDR3 in amino acids: CAWSALGGLDYGYTF. The DNA of the CDR3 is TGTGCCTGGAGCGCCCTGGGGGGTCTGGACTATGGCTACACCTTC. The chain uses TRBV30 and TRBJ1-2; weak D call: TRBD1 (5 bases). V was cut by 3 bases and J by 3 bases, with 17 bases left in between. CDR1 and CDR2 (germline): GTSNPN, SVGIG (reference sequence). This CDR3 is 15 amino acids long.

This clone showed up just a few times. The chain has TRBV28 and TRBJ2-7; TRBD1 aligns across 11 bases. This CDR3 comprises 15 residues. Germline CDR1 MDHEN, CDR2 SYDVKM. V gave up 8 bases and J gave up 2 bases; unmatched junction bases: 8. The CDR3 reads CASGRPGQGAYEQYF. The CDR3 coding sequence is TGTGCCAGCGGCCGGCCGGGACAGGGGGCCTACGAGCAGTACTTC.

The chain recombines TRBV7-2 with TRBJ1-3; D is unclear. This CDR3 has 15 residues. The V and J ends lost 4 bases and 0 bases respectively, with 10 bases between them. Germline V lookup: CDR1 SGHTA, CDR2 FQGNSA. CDR3 in amino acids: CASSSATASGNTIYF. The CDR3 nucleotides read TGTGCCAGCAGCTCCGCCACAGCCTCTGGAAACACCATATATTTT.

V usage is TRBV27 and J usage is TRBJ1-1; 7 nucleotides match TRBD1. CDR3 length: 14 residues. Looked up from germline, CDR1 is MNHEY and CDR2 is SMNVEV (reference sequence). V lost 5 bases, J lost 5 bases, and 8 bases stayed unmatched. In DNA, the CDR3 is TGTGCCAGCAGTACACAGGGGTGGGGTACTGAAGCTTTCTTT. Translated, it gives CASSTQGWGTEAFF.